This T cell receptor (beta chain) was profiled in a study of metastatic and nonmetastatic thyroid tumors. The study, taken as a whole, reports: Malignant thyroid tumors reportedly exceeded benign nodules significantly in TCR beta diversity, with the difference appearing in blood and tumor.

TCRdb re-analyzed the PCR reads through MiXCR. The sample includes about 43,000 clones, roughly an eighth seen only once; the top ten take around 21%. Thyroid surgery had not been preceded by any treatment in any patient. Germline CDR1 and CDR2: MRHNA and SNTAGT. The CDR3 has 16 residues. Trimming pared 2 bases from V and 6 bases from J, leaving 19 bases between. At least ten counts were recorded for this clone. Its antigen is not known. This clonotype was obtained from a female donor with papillary thyroid cancer or a benign thyroid nodule (not recorded which). Some clones in this sample may be carry-over from other donors' samples. Sample: blood. The chain is built from TRBV6-4 and TRBJ1-2; tentatively, D is TRBD1 (5 bases). CDR3 nucleotide sequence: TGTGCCAGCAGTGACCTTTTACGATTAGGGGCGGATGGCTACACCTTC. Translation gives CASSDLLRLGADGYTF.